The clone carrying this TCR beta chain has only a few counts. Its antigen remains unknown. The time point denotes: patch test 1, 2 weeks after DPC sensitization. Treatment: therapeutic diphenylcyclopropenone sensitization with weekly scalp DPC. This entry belongs to a study of human T cells and chemical hapten exposure. Study information: Upper inner arm skin measuring around 2 cm by around 2 cm received 2% DPC for sensitization. Patients got weekly scalp diphenylcyclopropenone doses over the approximately 24-week study.

MiXCR, applied by TCRdb to the RACE reads, yields one record per CDR3 protein. The data show about 360,000 distinct CDR3 sequences, around 4.8% seen once. Germline V CDR1 and CDR2: SGHRS, YFSETQ. This CDR3 is built from 17 residues. V lost 5 bases and J lost 4, with 19 bases in between. Findings and caveats of the study: TCRs whose frequency exceeded 1 in 1000 remained the same following DPC sensitization. The study found expanded TCRs formed significantly more large CDR3 similarity clusters than controls.

The sequencing here drew on whole blood, taken in connection with sensitization to the hapten diphenylcyclopropenone (DPC). This receptor was obtained from a woman aged 45-65 years with alopecia areata. Some clones in this sample may be carry-over from other donors' samples. J is TRBJ2-6 and V is TRBV5-1; D may be TRBD1 (6 bases). CDR3 amino acids: CASRSGILGAGANVLTF. The DNA for the CDR3 is TGCGCCAGCAGATCCGGGATCTTGGGGGCCGGGGCCAACGTCCTGACTTTC.